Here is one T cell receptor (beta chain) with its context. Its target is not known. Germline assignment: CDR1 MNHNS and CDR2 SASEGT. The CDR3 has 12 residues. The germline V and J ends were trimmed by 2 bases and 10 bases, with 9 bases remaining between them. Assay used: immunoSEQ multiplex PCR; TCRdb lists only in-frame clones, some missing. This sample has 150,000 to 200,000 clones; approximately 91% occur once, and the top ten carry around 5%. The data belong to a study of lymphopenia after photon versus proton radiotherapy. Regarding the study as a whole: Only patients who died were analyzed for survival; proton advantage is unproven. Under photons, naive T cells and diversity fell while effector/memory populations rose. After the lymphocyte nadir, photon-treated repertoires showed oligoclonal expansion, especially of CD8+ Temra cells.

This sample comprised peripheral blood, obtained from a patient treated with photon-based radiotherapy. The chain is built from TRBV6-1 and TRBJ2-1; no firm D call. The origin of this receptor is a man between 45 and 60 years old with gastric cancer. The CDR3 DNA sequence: TGTGCCAGCAGTGAAAATGGGCGGGAGCAGTTCTTC. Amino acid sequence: CASSENGREQFF.